These 8 T cell receptor beta chains came from one sample sequenced in a study of blood T cell repertoires in COVID-19. Method: immunoSEQ multiplex PCR; TCRdb's copy keeps in-frame clones and lacks some. The table shows about 50,000 clones, with more than 75% occurring only once. The sample consisted of peripheral blood. Receptors originate from a woman aged 55-75 years with acute or convalescent COVID-19.

The chain has TRBV6-1 and TRBJ1-1; tentative D call: TRBD1 (5 bases). The ends were cut back, 2 bases at V and 1 base at J, with 11 bases in the middle. The CDR3 totals 15 residues. Germline CDR1 reads MNHNS; CDR2 reads SASEGT. CDR3 sequence (DNA): TGTGCCAGCAGTGAATATCGGACATCGAACACTGAAGCTTTCTTT. It translates to CASSEYRTSNTEAFF.

V gene TRBV5-1 combines with J gene TRBJ2-5, with D perhaps TRBD2 (6 bases). The V gene's germline CDR1 is SGHRS and CDR2 YFSETQ. This CDR3 region has 15 residues. V was shortened by 4 bases and J by 4 bases, with 17 bases between the two germline ends. This CDR3 is CASSPQGGEAETQYF. The CDR3 DNA sequence: TGCGCCAGCAGCCCCCAGGGCGGGGAAGCAGAGACCCAGTACTTC.

This clone has only a few counts. This chain uses TRBV2 with TRBJ1-5; TRBD1 is a possible D gene (5 bases). The CDR3 has 14 amino acids. The V end lost 0 bases, the J end lost 7 bases, and 10 bases lay between the germline ends. The germline CDR1 and CDR2 sequences are SNHLY and FYNNEI. The DNA of the CDR3 is TGTGCCAGCAGTGAAGCAGGGGCAGGGCAGCCCCAGCATTTT. Encoded protein: CASSEAGAGQPQHF.

This clone is a singleton in its sample. The CDR3 nucleotides read TGTGCCAGCAGTTGGGACTCCCAGTCTGGCTACACCTTC. It specifies CASSWDSQSGYTF. The V call is TRBV12-3 or TRBV12-4, the J call TRBJ1-2; D perhaps matches TRBD1 (5 bases). The CDR3 runs 13 residues. With 4 bases removed from V and 7 bases from J, the gap between germline ends came to 13 bases.

This chain uses TRBV12-2 with TRBJ2-7; the table assigns TRBD2, which was not confirmed against the DNA. TRBV12-2 is designated a pseudogene. The CDR3 is 14 amino acids. CDR3 protein: CASRRRWSSYEQYF. CDR3 bases: TGTGCAAGTCGGCGAAGATGGAGCTCCTACGAGCAGTACTTC.

The rearrangement joins TRBV10-3 to TRBJ1-2, with 8 bases aligning to TRBD1. Losses at the gene ends were 2 bases for V and 8 bases for J; bases not matched to a gene: 4. CDR3 size: 13 residues. Germline V lookup: CDR1 ENHRY, CDR2 SYGVKD. CDR3: CAISEGQGGGYTF. The CDR3 bases are TGTGCCATCAGTGAGGGACAGGGCGGGGGCTACACCTTC.

This clone was recorded a few times. The chain joins TRBV7-3 to TRBJ1-2; D is possibly TRBD1 (5 bases). Germline V gene data show CDR1 as SGHTA and CDR2 as FQGTGA. CDR3 size: 13 residues. V was shortened by 4 bases and J by 4 bases, with 10 bases between the two germline ends. In DNA form, the CDR3 reads TGTGCCAGCAGCTCCCATGGGGCCTATGGCTACACCTTC. It encodes CASSSHGAYGYTF.

The chain links TRBV3-1 (or the pseudogene TRBV3-2) to TRBJ2-2, with D perhaps matching TRBD2 (7 bases). V was shortened by 1 base and J by 2 bases, with 14 bases between the two germline ends. Looked up from germline, CDR1 is LGHDT and CDR2 is YNNKEL (reference sequence). The CDR3 consists of 17 residues. In DNA, the CDR3 is TGTGCCAGCAGCCAAGGGGGGCTAGCGGATAACACCGGGGAGCTGTTTTTT. Encoded protein: CASSQGGLADNTGELFF.